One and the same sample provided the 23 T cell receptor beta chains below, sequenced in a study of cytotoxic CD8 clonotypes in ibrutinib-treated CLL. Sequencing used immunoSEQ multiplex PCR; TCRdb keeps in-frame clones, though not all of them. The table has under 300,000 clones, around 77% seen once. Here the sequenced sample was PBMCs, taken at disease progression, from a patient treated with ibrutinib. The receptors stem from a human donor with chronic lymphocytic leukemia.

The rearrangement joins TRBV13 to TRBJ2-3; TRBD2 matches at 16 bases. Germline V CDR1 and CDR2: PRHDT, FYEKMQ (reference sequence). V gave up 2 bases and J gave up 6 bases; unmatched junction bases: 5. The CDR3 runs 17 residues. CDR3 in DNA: TGTGCCAGCAGCTTAAAGGGACTAGCGGGAGGGCTGGATACGCAGTATTTT. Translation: CASSLKGLAGGLDTQYF.

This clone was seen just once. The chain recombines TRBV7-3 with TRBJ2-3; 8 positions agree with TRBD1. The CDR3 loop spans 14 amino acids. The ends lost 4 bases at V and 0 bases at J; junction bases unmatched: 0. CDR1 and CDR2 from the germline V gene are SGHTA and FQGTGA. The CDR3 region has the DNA TGTGCCAGCAGCTGGACAGGGAGCACAGATACGCAGTATTTT. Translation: CASSWTGSTDTQYF.

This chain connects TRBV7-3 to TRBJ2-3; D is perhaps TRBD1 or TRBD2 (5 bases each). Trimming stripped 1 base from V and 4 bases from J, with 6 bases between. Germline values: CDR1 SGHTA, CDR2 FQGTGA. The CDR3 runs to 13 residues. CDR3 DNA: TGTGCCAGCAGCTTAATGGGACCAGATACGCAGTATTTT. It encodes CASSLMGPDTQYF.

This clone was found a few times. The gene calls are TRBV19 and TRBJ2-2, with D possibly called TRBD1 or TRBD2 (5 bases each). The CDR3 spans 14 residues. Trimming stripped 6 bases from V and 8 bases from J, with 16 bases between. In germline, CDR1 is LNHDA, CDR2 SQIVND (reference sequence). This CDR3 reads CASRPLGEKGELFF. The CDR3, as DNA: TGTGCCAGTAGGCCTCTGGGGGAAAAGGGGGAGCTGTTTTTT.

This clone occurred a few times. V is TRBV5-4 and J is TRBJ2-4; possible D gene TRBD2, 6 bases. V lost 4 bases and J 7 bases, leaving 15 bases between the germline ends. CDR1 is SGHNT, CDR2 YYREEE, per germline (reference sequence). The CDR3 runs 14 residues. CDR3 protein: CASSLLRDSNIQYF. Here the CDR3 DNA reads TGTGCCAGCAGCCTACTCCGGGACTCGAACATTCAGTACTTC. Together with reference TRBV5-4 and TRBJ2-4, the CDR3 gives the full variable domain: ETGVTQSPTHLIKTRGQQVTLRCSSQSGHNTVSWYQQALGQGPQFIFQYYREEENGRGNFPPRFSGLQFPNYSSELNVNALELDDSALYLCASSLLRDSNIQYFGAGTRLSVL.

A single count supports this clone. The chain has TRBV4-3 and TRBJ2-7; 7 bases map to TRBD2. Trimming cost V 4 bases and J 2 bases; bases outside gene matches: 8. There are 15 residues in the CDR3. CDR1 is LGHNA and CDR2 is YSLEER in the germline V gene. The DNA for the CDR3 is TGCGCCAGCAGCCCCCAGCGGGAAGGGGCCTACGAGCAGTACTTC. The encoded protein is CASSPQREGAYEQYF.

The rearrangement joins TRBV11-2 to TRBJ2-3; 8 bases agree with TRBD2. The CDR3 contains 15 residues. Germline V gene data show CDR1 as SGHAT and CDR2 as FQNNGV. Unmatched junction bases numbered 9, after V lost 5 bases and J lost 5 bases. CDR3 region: CASSPTGGPVDTQYF. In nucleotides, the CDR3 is TGTGCCAGCAGCCCGACGGGAGGGCCTGTAGATACGCAGTATTTT.

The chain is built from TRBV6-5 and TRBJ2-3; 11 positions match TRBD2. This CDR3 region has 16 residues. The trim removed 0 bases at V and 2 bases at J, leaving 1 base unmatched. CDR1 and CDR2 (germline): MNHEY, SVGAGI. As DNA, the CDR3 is TGTGCCAGCAGTTACTCGACTAGCGGGATCACAGATACGCAGTATTTT. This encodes CASSYSTSGITDTQYF.

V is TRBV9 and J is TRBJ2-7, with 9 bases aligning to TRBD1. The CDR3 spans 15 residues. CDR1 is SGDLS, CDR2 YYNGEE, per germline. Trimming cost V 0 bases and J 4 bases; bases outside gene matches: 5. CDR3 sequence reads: CASSVAGTGFYEQYF. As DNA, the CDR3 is TGTGCCAGCAGCGTAGCCGGGACAGGGTTTTACGAGCAGTACTTC. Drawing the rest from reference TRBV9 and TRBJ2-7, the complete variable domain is DSGVTQTPKHLITATGQRVTLRCSPRSGDLSVYWYQQSLDQGLQFLIQYYNGEERAKGNILERFSAQQFPDLHSELNLSSLELGDSALYFCASSVAGTGFYEQYFGPGTRLTVT.

The CDR3 protein is CASSEDPGQILSGANVLTF. In nucleotides, the CDR3 is TGTGCCAGCAGCGAAGATCCGGGACAGATTCTCTCTGGGGCCAACGTCCTGACTTTC. The rearrangement links TRBV7-9 to TRBJ2-6, with 7 bases that match TRBD1. This CDR3 has 19 amino acids. CDR1 SEHNR and CDR2 FQNEAQ come from the germline V gene (reference sequence). The J segment lost 0 bases and the V segment lost 5 bases, leaving 13 bases of the junction unmatched.

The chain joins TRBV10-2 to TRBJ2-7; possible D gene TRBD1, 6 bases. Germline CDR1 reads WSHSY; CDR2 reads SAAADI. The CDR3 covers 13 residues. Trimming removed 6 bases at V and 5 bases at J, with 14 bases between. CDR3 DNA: TGCGCCAGCAGAAGACAGGTCATGCACGAGCAGTACTTC. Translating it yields CASRRQVMHEQYF.

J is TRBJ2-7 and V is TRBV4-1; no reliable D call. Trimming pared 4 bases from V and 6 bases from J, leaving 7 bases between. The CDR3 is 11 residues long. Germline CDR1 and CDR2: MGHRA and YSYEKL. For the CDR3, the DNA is TGCGCCAGCAGCCTCTTCCCCGAGCAGTACTTC. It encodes CASSLFPEQYF.

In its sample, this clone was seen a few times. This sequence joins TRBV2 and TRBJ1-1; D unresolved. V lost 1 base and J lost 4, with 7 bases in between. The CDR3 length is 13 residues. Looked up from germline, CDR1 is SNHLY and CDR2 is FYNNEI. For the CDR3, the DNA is TGTGCCAGCAGTGAAGTATGGTTCACTGAAGCTTTCTTT. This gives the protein CASSEVWFTEAFF.

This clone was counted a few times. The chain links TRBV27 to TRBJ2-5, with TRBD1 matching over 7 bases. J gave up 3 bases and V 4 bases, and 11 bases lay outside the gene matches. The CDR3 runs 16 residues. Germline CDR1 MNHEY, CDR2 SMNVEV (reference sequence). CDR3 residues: CASSSHRGSWKETQYF. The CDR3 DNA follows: TGTGCCAGCAGTTCACACAGGGGATCGTGGAAAGAGACCCAGTACTTC.

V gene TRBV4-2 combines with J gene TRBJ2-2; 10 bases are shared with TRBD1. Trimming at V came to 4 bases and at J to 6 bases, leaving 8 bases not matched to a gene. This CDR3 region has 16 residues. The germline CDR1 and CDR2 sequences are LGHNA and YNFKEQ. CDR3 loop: CASSPNPGTGAGELFF. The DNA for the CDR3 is TGTGCCAGCAGCCCCAACCCCGGGACAGGGGCCGGGGAGCTGTTTTTT.

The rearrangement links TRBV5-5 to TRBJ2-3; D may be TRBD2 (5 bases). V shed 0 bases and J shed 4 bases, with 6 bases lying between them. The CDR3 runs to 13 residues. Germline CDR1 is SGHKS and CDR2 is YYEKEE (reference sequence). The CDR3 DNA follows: TGTGCCAGCAGCTTGGGGGGAGCAGATACGCAGTATTTT. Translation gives CASSLGGADTQYF.

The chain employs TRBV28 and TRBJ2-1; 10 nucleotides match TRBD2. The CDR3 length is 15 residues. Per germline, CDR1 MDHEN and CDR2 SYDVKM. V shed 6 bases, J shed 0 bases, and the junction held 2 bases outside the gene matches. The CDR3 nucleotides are TGTGCCAGCAGGATAGCGGGGGGCTCCTACAATGAGCAGTTCTTC. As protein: CASRIAGGSYNEQFF.

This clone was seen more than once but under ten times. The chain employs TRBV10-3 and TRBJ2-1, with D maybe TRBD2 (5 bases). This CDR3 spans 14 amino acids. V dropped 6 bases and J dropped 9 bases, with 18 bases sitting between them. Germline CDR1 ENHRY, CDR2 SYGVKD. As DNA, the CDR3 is TGTGCCATCAGAAAGCCTCCCGGGGTCGTTGAGCAGTTCTTC. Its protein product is CAIRKPPGVVEQFF.

The CDR3: CASSQKRQGSGELFF. CDR3 nucleotide sequence: TGCGCCAGCAGCCAGAAAAGACAGGGGTCCGGGGAGCTGTTTTTT. V and J are TRBV4-3 and TRBJ2-2, with 8 bases fitting TRBD1. The germline V gene encodes CDR1 LGHNA and CDR2 YSLEER. The CDR3 loop spans 15 amino acids. J gave up 6 bases and V 3 bases, and 6 bases lay outside the gene matches.

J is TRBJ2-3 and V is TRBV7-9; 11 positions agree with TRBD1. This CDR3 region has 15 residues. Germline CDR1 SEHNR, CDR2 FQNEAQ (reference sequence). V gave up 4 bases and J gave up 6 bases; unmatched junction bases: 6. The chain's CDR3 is CASSYPGQGEDTQYF. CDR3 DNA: TGTGCCAGCAGCTACCCGGGACAGGGGGAGGATACGCAGTATTTT.

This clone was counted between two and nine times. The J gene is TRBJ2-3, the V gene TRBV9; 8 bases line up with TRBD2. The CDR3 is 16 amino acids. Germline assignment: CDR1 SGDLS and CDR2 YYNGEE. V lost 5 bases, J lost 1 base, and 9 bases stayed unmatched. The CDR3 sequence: CASRGPGLEGTDTQYF. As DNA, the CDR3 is TGTGCCAGCAGGGGGCCGGGACTAGAGGGCACAGATACGCAGTATTTT.

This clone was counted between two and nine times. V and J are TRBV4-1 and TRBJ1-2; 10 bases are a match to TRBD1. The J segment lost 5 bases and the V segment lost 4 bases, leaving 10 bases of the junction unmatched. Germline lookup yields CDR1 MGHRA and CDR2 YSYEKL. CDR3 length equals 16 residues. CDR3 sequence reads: CASSLTFGTGVYGYTF. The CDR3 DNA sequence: TGCGCCAGCAGCCTCACCTTCGGGACAGGGGTGTATGGCTACACCTTC.

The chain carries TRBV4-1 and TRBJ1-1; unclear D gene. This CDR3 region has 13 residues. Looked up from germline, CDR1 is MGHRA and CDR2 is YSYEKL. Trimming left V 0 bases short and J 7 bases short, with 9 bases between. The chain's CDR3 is CASSQDTAGEAFF. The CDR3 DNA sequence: TGCGCCAGCAGCCAAGATACGGCCGGTGAAGCTTTCTTT.